This TCR beta chain is drawn from a study of T cell clusters in autoimmune cytopenias. Study-wide results and limits: The T cell clusters came from computational analysis alone and lack functional validation. Primary autoimmune cytopenia patients appeared to lack physiological T cell clusters present in healthy donors. TRB repertoire shifts in secondary cytopenia and chronic lymphocytic leukemia mostly reflected lymphoma, not autoimmunity.

Comment on this clonotype: Its antigen is not identified.

Each sample's input was roughly 250 ng genomic DNA, 38,000 or so genome equivalents. TRB was amplified by touch-down multiplex PCR, primer pools A and B combined. TCRdb re-called the multiplex PCR reads and catalogs CDR3 proteins one per entry, DNA excluded. The sample holds 6,500 to 8,500 distinct CDR3 sequences. Germline CDR1 is MDHEN and CDR2 is SYDVKM. The CDR3 has 14 amino acids. The specimen was peripheral blood. The chain uses TRBV28 and TRBJ2-2. This sequence originates from a human donor with an autoimmune cytopenia or autoimmune hepatitis (not recorded which). The CDR3 here is CASIGQRFTGELFF.